This T cell receptor beta chain was captured by sequencing in a study of T cell repertoires in cytomegalovirus infection. The V gene lost 7 bases and the J gene lost 3 bases, with 12 bases spanning the gap. The CDR3 consists of 14 residues. In germline, CDR1 is SGHNT, CDR2 YENEEA. One entry per CDR3 protein, called by TCRdb with MiXCR from the reads. Among 150,000 to 200,000 distinct CDR3 sequences listed, about 21% were seen once. The genes are TRBV11-3 and TRBJ2-2; TRBD1 is a possible D gene (5 bases). This receptor was obtained from a human donor in good health (CMV status not recorded). Some clones in this sample may be carry-over from other donors' samples. What was sequenced was PBMCs. The CDR3 region has the DNA TGTGCCAGCATCATGCAGGGCCACACCGGGGAGCTGTTTTTT. Residues: CASIMQGHTGELFF.